A selection of T cell receptor beta chains follows, all from one sample in a study of cytomegalovirus exposure and HLA in healthy donors. Assay: immunoSEQ multiplex PCR; the TCRdb copy retains only in-frame clones and omits some. Among 150,000 to 200,000 clones listed, 70% to 85% were seen once. Sequences were obtained from PBMCs. These receptors all stem from a human donor in good health. Both conserved end residues are part of each CDR3. A D gene is named only where the DNA matches it firmly. Size is stated for part of the rows, as once, few or many counts, or as a class when the clone is expanded.

CDR3,DNA,V,D,size,J,length
CASSLLTGGDTPRKNTEAFF,TGTGCCAGCAGTTTGCTCACGGGGGGGGACACCCCGAGAAAGAACACTGAAGCTTTCTTT,TRBV28,NA,once,TRBJ1-1,20
CASSQTGWANEKLFF,TGTGCCAGCAGCCAGACAGGGTGGGCTAATGAAAAACTGTTTTTT,TRBV5-8,TRBD1,NA,TRBJ1-4,15
CASSVGGATNEKLFF,TGTGCCAGCAGCGTGGGGGGAGCAACTAATGAAAAACTGTTTTTT,TRBV9,NA,NA,TRBJ1-4,15
CASSQGLAGTPYEQYF,TGCGCCAGCAGCCAAGGACTAGCGGGCACACCCTACGAGCAGTACTTC,TRBV4-1,TRBD2,NA,TRBJ2-7,16
CASSSTGGNEKLFF,TGTGCCAGCAGTTCGACAGGTGGGAATGAAAAACTGTTTTTT,TRBV6-6,NA,NA,TRBJ1-4,14
CASSLDGRVLYF,TGTGCCAGCAGCTTGGATGGGCGGGTCCTGTATTTT,TRBV5-4,NA,NA,TRBJ2-3,12
CASSEAAGNTGELFF,TGTGCCAGCAGTGAAGCGGCAGGGAACACCGGGGAGCTGTTTTTT,TRBV6-1,NA,many,TRBJ2-2,15
CASSGLDRELSTEAFF,TGTGCCAGCAGTGGACTGGACAGGGAATTGAGCACTGAAGCTTTCTTT,TRBV2,TRBD1,NA,TRBJ1-1,16
CASSPGTPNQPQHF,TGTGCCAGCAGTCCCGGGACACCCAATCAGCCCCAGCATTTT,TRBV27,NA,NA,TRBJ1-5,14
CAWDFGQGITEAFF,TGTGCCTGGGATTTCGGACAGGGGATCACTGAAGCTTTCTTT,TRBV30,TRBD1,NA,TRBJ1-1,14
CASSTGWAGEQYF,TGTGCCAGCAGTACTGGGTGGGCGGGCGAGCAGTACTTC,TRBV2,NA,once,TRBJ2-7,13
CASRLGAQFRLAGDYEQYF,TGTGCAAGTCGCTTAGGAGCCCAATTTAGGCTAGCGGGGGACTACGAGCAGTACTTC,TRBV12-2,NA,few,TRBJ2-7,19
CASSLDLASAVHTQYF,TGTGCCAGCAGCTTGGATCTAGCGTCAGCGGTTCATACGCAGTATTTT,TRBV5-4,NA,NA,TRBJ2-3,16
CARGSGEHQPQHF,TGTGCCAGGGGTTCAGGGGAACATCAGCCCCAGCATTTT,TRBV19,NA,NA,TRBJ1-5,13
CAISMTDSYEQYF,TGTGCCATCAGTATGACTGACTCCTACGAGCAGTACTTC,TRBV10-3,NA,NA,TRBJ2-7,13